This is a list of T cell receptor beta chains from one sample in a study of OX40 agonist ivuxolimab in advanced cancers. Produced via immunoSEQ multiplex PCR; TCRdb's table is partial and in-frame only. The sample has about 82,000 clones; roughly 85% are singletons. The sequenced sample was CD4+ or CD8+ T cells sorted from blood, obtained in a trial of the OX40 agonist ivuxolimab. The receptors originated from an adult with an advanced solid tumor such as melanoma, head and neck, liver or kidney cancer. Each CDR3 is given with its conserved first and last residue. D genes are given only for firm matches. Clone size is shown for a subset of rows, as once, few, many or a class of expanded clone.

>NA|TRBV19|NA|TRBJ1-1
TGTGCCAGTAGTATAGTCGGGGGGGCAAGGTACACTGAAGCTTTCTTT
CASSIVGGARYTEAFF
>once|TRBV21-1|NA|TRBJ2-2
TGTGCCAGCAGCAAAGCGCTGTGGGCCACCGGGGAGCTGTTTTTT
CASSKALWATGELFF
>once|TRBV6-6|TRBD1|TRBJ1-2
TGTGCCAGCAGCCGCGACAGGGGATCTGGCTACACCTTC
CASSRDRGSGYTF
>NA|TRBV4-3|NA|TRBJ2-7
TGCGCCAGCAGCCAAGATCCCCAGGTAGGGCTCGAGCAGTACTTC
CASSQDPQVGLEQYF
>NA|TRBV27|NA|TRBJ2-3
TGTGCCAGCAGTTTTAGCGGAGTCACAGATACGCAGTATTTT
CASSFSGVTDTQYF
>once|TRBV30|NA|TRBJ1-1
TGTGCCTGGAAGCGGGGTGAATTATTGACTGAAGCTTTCTTT
CAWKRGELLTEAFF
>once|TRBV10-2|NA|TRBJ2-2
TGCGCCAGCAGTGTATTGAGGGAAGACACCGGGGAGCTGTTTTTT
CASSVLREDTGELFF
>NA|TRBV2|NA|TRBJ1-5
TGTGCCAGCGGCGTTAGGAGCAATCAGCCCCAGCATTTT
CASGVRSNQPQHF
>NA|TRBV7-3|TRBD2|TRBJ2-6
TGTGCCAGCAGAATGACTAGCGGGGGACCGCTCTCTGGGGCCAACGTCCTGACTTTC
CASRMTSGGPLSGANVLTF
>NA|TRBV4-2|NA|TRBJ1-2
TGTGCCAGCAGCCAAGAAAGTCGACAGGCCTATGGCTACACCTTC
CASSQESRQAYGYTF
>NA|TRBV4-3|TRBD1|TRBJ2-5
TGCGCCAGCAGCCGCATTGGACAGGGCCCCCAAGAGACCCAGTACTTC
CASSRIGQGPQETQYF
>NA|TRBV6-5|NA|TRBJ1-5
TGTGCCAGCAGTTACTCGTCAGGTCAGCCCCAGCATTTT
CASSYSSGQPQHF
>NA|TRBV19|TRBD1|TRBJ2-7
TGTGCCAGTAGTCCCCAGGGACAGGCCTTCCCGCAGTACTTC
CASSPQGQAFPQYF
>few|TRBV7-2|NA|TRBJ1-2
TGTGCCAGCAGCTTAGTTGTACAGACGTATGGCTACACCTTC
CASSLVVQTYGYTF
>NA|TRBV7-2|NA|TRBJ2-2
TGTGCCAGCAGCTTAAGGGGCACTACGAACACCGGGGAGCTGTTTTTT
CASSLRGTTNTGELFF
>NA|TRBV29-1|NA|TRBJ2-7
TGCAGCGTTGATGGGCAGAACGAGCAGTACTTC
CSVDGQNEQYF
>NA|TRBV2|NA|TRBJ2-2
TGTGCCAGCAGTGGACAGAACACCGGGGAGCTGTTTTTT
CASSGQNTGELFF
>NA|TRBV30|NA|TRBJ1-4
TGTGCCTGGAGCCCACAGGGTTATAATGAAAAACTGTTTTTT
CAWSPQGYNEKLFF
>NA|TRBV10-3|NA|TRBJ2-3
TGTGCCATCAGGGGGAGGGGGACGGATACGCAGTATTTT
CAIRGRGTDTQYF
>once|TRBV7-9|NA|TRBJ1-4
TGTGCCAGCAGCTTAACCGGAGCCGAAAAACTGTTTTTT
CASSLTGAEKLFF
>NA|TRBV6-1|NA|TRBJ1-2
TGTGCCAGCAGTCACGTAGGGGCGTTTGGCTACACCTTC
CASSHVGAFGYTF
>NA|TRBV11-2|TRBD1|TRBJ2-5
TGTGCCAGCAGCCTAGGGGGCTGGGAGACCCAGTACTTC
CASSLGGWETQYF
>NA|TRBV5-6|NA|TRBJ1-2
TGTGCCAGCAGCTTACCTGCGGAGCGGGAGGGCTACACCTTC
CASSLPAEREGYTF
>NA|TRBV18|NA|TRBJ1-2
TGTGCCAGCTCACCACAATTCCTACGGACGGGACGAACTAATGGCTACACCTTC
CASSPQFLRTGRTNGYTF
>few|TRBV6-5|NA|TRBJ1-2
TGTGCCAGCAGTCCCCCCGGGGCCCGATACTATGGCTACACCTTC
CASSPPGARYYGYTF
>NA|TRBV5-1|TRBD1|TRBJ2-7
TGCGCCAGCAGCCCCGCCGGGACAGGTCTGGGCGAGCAGTACTTC
CASSPAGTGLGEQYF
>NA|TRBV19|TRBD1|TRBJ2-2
TGTGCCAGTAGTATCCCCAGGGGGCAAGGGACCGGGGAGCTGTTTTTT
CASSIPRGQGTGELFF
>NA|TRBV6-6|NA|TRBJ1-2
TGTGCCAGCAGTCCCATCGGGGGTCATGGCTACACCTTC
CASSPIGGHGYTF
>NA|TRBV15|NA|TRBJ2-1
TGTGCCACCAGCAGAGTAACGGGCTCCTACAATGAGCAGTTCTTC
CATSRVTGSYNEQFF
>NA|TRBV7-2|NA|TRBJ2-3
TGTGCCAGCAGCTTAGCGGCTAGCTGGGATACGCAGTATTTT
CASSLAASWDTQYF
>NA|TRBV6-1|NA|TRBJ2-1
TGTGCCAGCAGGCAACAGGGCCGGTCCTACAATGAGCAGTTCTTC
CASRQQGRSYNEQFF
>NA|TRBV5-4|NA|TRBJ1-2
TGTGCCAGCAGCTCCCTTCAGGTTGAGGGCTACACCTTC
CASSSLQVEGYTF
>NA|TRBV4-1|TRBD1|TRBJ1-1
TGCGCCAGCAGCCATCCAGACAGGGAAGGCACTGAAGCTTTCTTT
CASSHPDREGTEAFF
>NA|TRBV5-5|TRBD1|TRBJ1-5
TGTGCCAGCAGCACCGGGACAGGGGGCCTTCAGCCCCAGCATTTT
CASSTGTGGLQPQHF
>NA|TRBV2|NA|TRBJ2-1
TGTGCCAGTGGACTAAACTCCTACAATGAGCAGTTCTTC
CASGLNSYNEQFF
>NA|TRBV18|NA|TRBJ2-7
TGTGCCAGCTCACCACTTCCGGGACCGCACTACGAGCAGTACTTC
CASSPLPGPHYEQYF
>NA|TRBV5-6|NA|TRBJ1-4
TGTGCCAGCAGGGGGTGGGCAGATACTGAAAAACTGTTTTTT
CASRGWADTEKLFF
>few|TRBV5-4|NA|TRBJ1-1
TGTGCCAGCAGTCTTGCGGGGTACGACACTGAAGCTTTCTTT
CASSLAGYDTEAFF
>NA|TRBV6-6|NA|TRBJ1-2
TGTGCCAGCAGTAACCGGCCCCTGGGCGACTATGGCTACACCTTC
CASSNRPLGDYGYTF
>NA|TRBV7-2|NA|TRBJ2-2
TGTGCCAGCAGCCCCGGCGGGGAGGACACCGGGGAGCTGTTTTTT
CASSPGGEDTGELFF
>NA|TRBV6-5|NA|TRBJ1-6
TGTGCCAGCAGCCCTGGGGAGGCCAACCATTCACCCCTCCACTTT
CASSPGEANHSPLHF
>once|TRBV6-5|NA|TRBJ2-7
TGTGCCAGCAGTTACGACCCAGGGGGGACTCCCTACGAGCAGTACTTC
CASSYDPGGTPYEQYF
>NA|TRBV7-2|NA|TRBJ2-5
TGTGCCAGCAGCTTTCTTACGGGGGACCAAGAGACCCAGTACTTC
CASSFLTGDQETQYF
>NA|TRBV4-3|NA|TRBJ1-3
TGCGCCAGCAGCCAAGGTCCAAACTCTGGAAACACCATATATTTT
CASSQGPNSGNTIYF
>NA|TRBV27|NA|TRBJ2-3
TGTGCCAGCAGTTTAAGGGACTCCACTCTGGATACGCAGTATTTT
CASSLRDSTLDTQYF
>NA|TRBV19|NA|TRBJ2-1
TGTGCCAGTAGTATAGCGGACACCCGCTCCTACAATGAGCAGTTCTTC
CASSIADTRSYNEQFF
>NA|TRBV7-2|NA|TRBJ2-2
TGTGCCAGCAGCTTAGTTAGTACGAACACCGGGGAGCTGTTTTTT
CASSLVSTNTGELFF
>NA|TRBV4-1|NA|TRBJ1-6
TGCGCCAGCAGCCAAGGGATCGGCTATAATTCACCCCTCCACTTT
CASSQGIGYNSPLHF
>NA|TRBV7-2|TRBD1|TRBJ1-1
TGTGCCAGCAGCTTAGAAGTAGGGACAGGGGTAGGGAACACTGAAGCTTTCTTT
CASSLEVGTGVGNTEAFF
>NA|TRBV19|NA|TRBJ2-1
TGTGCCAGTAGACCTGGGGACACCCGATACAATGAGCAGTTCTTC
CASRPGDTRYNEQFF
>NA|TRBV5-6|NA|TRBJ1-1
TGTGCCAGCAGCTCCTGGGGGGGACATCGGACCTTT
CASSSWGGHRTF
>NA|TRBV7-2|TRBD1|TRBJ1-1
TGTGCCAGCAGCTTAGCGTGGTCAGGGGGTGAAGCTTTCTTT
CASSLAWSGGEAFF
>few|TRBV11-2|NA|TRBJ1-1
TGTGCCAGCAGCTTGGGCCGCCGGACAGCGATGAACACTGAAGCTTTCTTT
CASSLGRRTAMNTEAFF
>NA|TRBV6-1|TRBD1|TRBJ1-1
TGTGCCAGCTTCCCTCCCGTGACAGGGAGAACTGAAGCTTTCTTT
CASFPPVTGRTEAFF
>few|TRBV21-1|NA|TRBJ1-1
TGTGCCAGCAGCAACGGACAGGATAACACTGAAGCTTTCTTT
CASSNGQDNTEAFF